Given below is one TCR beta chain in context. This entry comes from a study of blood T cell repertoires in COVID-19. Overall study context: The samples span acute and convalescent COVID-19 from the United States, Italy and Spain.

V lost 1 base, J lost 8 bases, and 12 bases lay in between. Looked up from germline, CDR1 is LGHDT and CDR2 is YNNKEL (reference sequence). CDR3 length: 13 residues. In the original workflow: Cell counts per sample came from amplifying reference gene primers. Some clones are missing from TCRdb's copy, which holds only in-frame ones; the method was immunoSEQ multiplex PCR. V, J and clone size derive from that table, while D and trimming were established from the DNA sequence. The sample yields 180,000 or so clones, around 85% seen once. The sequence came from a person aged 70 to 85 with COVID-19, enrolled during active disease. This chain joins TRBV3-1 (or the pseudogene TRBV3-2) and TRBJ2-7; D not resolved. The sequencing sample was made of peripheral blood. CDR3 loop: CASSQVQSDKQYF. The CDR3 bases are TGTGCCAGCAGCCAAGTGCAGTCCGACAAGCAGTACTTC.